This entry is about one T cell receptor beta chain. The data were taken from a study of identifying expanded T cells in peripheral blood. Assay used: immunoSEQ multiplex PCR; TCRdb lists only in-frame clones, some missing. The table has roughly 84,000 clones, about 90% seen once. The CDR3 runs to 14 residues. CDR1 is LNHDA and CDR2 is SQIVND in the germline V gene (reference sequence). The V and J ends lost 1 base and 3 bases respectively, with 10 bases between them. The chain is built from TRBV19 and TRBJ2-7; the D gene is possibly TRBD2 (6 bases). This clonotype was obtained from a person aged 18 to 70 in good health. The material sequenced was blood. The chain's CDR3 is CASSIAAGGYEQYF. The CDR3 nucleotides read TGTGCCAGTAGTATAGCAGCGGGTGGCTACGAGCAGTACTTC.